These 20 T cell receptor beta chains came from one sample sequenced in a study of immune characterization of retroperitoneal liposarcoma. TCRdb called the PCR reads again in MiXCR, with one record for every CDR3 protein. The sample yields about 12,000 distinct CDR3 sequences, approximately 26% seen once. The sample consisted of tumor tissue. These receptors were taken from a female donor with retroperitoneal liposarcoma.

The V call is TRBV11-2, the J call TRBJ1-4; D is unresolved. The ends were cut back, 5 bases at V and 7 bases at J, with 17 bases in the middle. CDR1 is SGHAT and CDR2 is FQNNGV in the germline V gene. The CDR3 runs 15 residues. The CDR3 DNA reads as TGTGCCAGCAGCCCGTTGCTTGGGTACGGTGAAAAACTGTTTTTT. As protein: CASSPLLGYGEKLFF.

The rearrangement joins TRBV6-1 to TRBJ2-1; D ambiguous. Near its end, the DNA agrees better with TRBJ2-7, so the J call may be wrong. CDR3 size: 10 residues. Germline CDR1 and CDR2: MNHNS and SASEGT. Written as DNA, the CDR3 is TGTGCCAGCGGAGCCTACGAGCAGTACTTC. Protein sequence: CASGAYEQYF.

Comment on this clonotype: Relative to the germline gene, one junction end is altered; a read error may explain this. In nucleotides, the CDR3 is TGTGCTAGCAGCCCTAGCGGGGGGGGGGGCGCCGAGACCCAGTACTTC. This gives the protein CASSPSGGGGAETQYF. This chain joins TRBV7-7 and TRBJ2-4; 12 nucleotides align to TRBD2. The DNA matches TRBJ2-5 better at its end, which makes the J call doubtful. This CDR3 is built from 16 residues. CDR1 and CDR2 (germline): SSHAT, FNYEAQ (reference sequence).

This clonotype was seen a handful of times. The J gene is TRBJ2-3, the V gene TRBV11-3, with 10 bases matching TRBD2. The tail of the sequence fits TRBJ2-7 better, so the J call may be wrong. The germline gives CDR1 SGHNT, CDR2 YENEEA. CDR3 length equals 15 residues. CDR3 nucleotides: TGTGCCAGCAGTTCGACTAGCGGGCGTTACAATGAGCAGTACTTC. As protein: CASSSTSGRYNEQYF.

J is TRBJ2-1 and V is TRBV5-1; D is unresolved. TRBJ2-5 matches the DNA end more closely, so the J call is doubtful. This CDR3 is 14 amino acids long. In germline, CDR1 is SGHRS, CDR2 YFSETQ. The CDR3 loop is CASSSSNSEETQYF. DNA for the CDR3: TGCGCCAGCAGCTCGAGCAACTCGGAAGAGACCCAGTACTTC.

This clonotype was seen many times. The chain carries TRBV11-3 and TRBJ2-1; TRBD2 might be the D (6 bases). Per germline, CDR1 SGHNT and CDR2 YENEEA. There are 16 residues in the CDR3. The V gene lost 5 bases and the J gene lost 10 bases, with 24 bases spanning the gap. The DNA of the CDR3 is TGTGCCAGCAGCCCAGGCGGGGCTCAGAGCTCCTACGAGCAGTTCTTC. It encodes CASSPGGAQSSYEQFF.

Within the sample, this clonotype is medium-sized. The V and J genes are TRBV6-1 and TRBJ2-1, with D perhaps TRBD2 (7 bases). The germline gives CDR1 MNHNS, CDR2 SASEGT. V dropped 3 bases and J dropped 11 bases, with 17 bases sitting between them. The CDR3 loop spans 14 amino acids. CDR3 coding DNA: TGTGCCAGCAGTGATCGGGGGGCCAGCGTTAAGCAGTTCTTC. As protein: CASSDRGASVKQFF.

This clonotype was detected only a few times. The chain employs TRBV6-4 and TRBJ2-5; 7 nucleotides align to TRBD2. Matching the DNA end better, TRBJ2-7 makes the J call doubtful. This CDR3 contains 14 residues. CDR1 MRHNA and CDR2 SNTAGT come from the germline V gene. The CDR3 nucleotides are TGTGCCAGCAGTGAAAAGGGCGGGAGTGGCGAGCAGTACTTC. Translating it yields CASSEKGGSGEQYF.

Ten or more counts support this clonotype. CDR3: CASSLAGTGIYEQYF. CDR3 DNA sequence: TGTGCCAGCAGCTTAGCCGGGACAGGGATTTACGAGCAGTACTTC. V gene TRBV7-2 combines with J gene TRBJ2-5; 9 bases align to TRBD1. With the DNA end fitting TRBJ2-7 better, the J assignment may be wrong. The CDR3 contains 15 residues. Germline CDR1 reads SGHTA; CDR2 reads FQGNSA.

This clonotype appeared many times. The V gene is TRBV11-3, the J gene TRBJ2-1; TRBD2 agrees at 10 bases. CDR1 and CDR2 (germline): SGHNT, YENEEA. V dropped 5 bases and J dropped 13; count of bases not matched to a gene: 14. This CDR3 comprises 15 residues. CDR3: CASSPGTSDQETQFF. CDR3 bases: TGTGCCAGCAGCCCTGGGACTAGCGATCAAGAGACCCAGTTCTTC.

This clonotype is labeled large. The chain carries TRBV12-3 or TRBV12-4 and TRBJ2-1; 14 nucleotides match TRBD2. The CDR3 runs 15 residues. Trimming at V came to 6 bases and at J to 7 bases, leaving 5 bases not matched to a gene. The CDR3 region has the DNA TGTGCCAGCAGGGCTGGACTAGCGGGAGGAAATGAGCAGTTCTTC. Its translation: CASRAGLAGGNEQFF.

In this sample, this clonotype is medium-sized (0.01 to 0.1%). This chain uses TRBV12-3 or TRBV12-4 with TRBJ2-1; maybe TRBD1 (7 bases). The J call may be faulty, since TRBJ2-7 better matches the DNA end. The length of the CDR3 is 15 residues. The CDR3 protein is CASSPGRGVSYEQYF. As DNA, the CDR3 is TGTGCCAGCAGTCCCGGCAGGGGGGTATCCTACGAGCAGTACTTC.

The CDR3 region has the DNA TGTGCCAGCGTCCTTGGGCCCCACTACAATGAGCAGTTCTTC. It specifies CASVLGPHYNEQFF. The genes are TRBV6-1 and TRBJ2-1; the D is unclear. V was trimmed by 8 bases and J by 3 bases, leaving 14 bases between them. CDR1 and CDR2 (germline): MNHNS, SASEGT. CDR3 length: 14 amino acids.

This chain connects TRBV6-2 or TRBV6-3 to TRBJ1-2; 8 nucleotides match TRBD1. Per germline, CDR1 MNHEY and CDR2 SVGEGT. The V and J ends lost 7 bases and 7 bases, in that order; junction bases with no gene match: 11. This CDR3 is 14 amino acids long. This chain's CDR3 is CASNPQGALLGYTF. As DNA, the CDR3 is TGTGCCAGCAACCCCCAGGGGGCGCTTCTTGGCTACACCTTC.

This clonotype is deemed medium-sized. The chain recombines TRBV7-6 with TRBJ2-3; the D gene is possibly TRBD1 (5 bases). CDR3 length: 14 residues. Trimming took off 2 bases at V and 1 base at J, with 7 bases between the two ends. Germline values: CDR1 SGHVS, CDR2 FNYEAQ. CDR3 sequence: CASSLPRGTDTQYF. CDR3 DNA sequence: TGTGCCAGCAGCTTACCCAGGGGCACAGATACGCAGTATTTT.

This clonotype was counted only a few times. V usage is TRBV25-1 and J usage is TRBJ1-1; D is unresolved. V shed 1 base and J shed 7 bases, with 7 bases lying between them. The CDR3 runs 12 residues. CDR1 is MGHDK, CDR2 SYGVNS, per germline. DNA for the CDR3: TGTGCCAGCAGTGAATTGCTGGGTGAAGCTTTCTTT. Translation: CASSELLGEAFF. Filled out from reference TRBV25-1 and TRBJ1-1, the complete variable domain reads EADIYQTPRYLVIGTGKKITLECSQTMGHDKMYWYQQDPGMELHLIHYSYGVNSTEKGDLSSESTVSRIRTEHFPLTLESARPSHTSQYLCASSELLGEAFFGQGTRLTVV.

This clonotype occurred many times. The chain carries TRBV6-1 and TRBJ2-1, with TRBD2 matching over 9 bases. The DNA matches TRBJ2-7 better at its end, which makes the J call doubtful. The CDR3 loop spans 14 amino acids. Per germline, CDR1 MNHNS and CDR2 SASEGT. CDR3 sequence reads: CASSLRGGGYEQYF. Here the CDR3 DNA reads TGTGCCAGCAGTCTGCGCGGGGGGGGCTACGAGCAGTACTTC.

Sample share makes this clonotype medium-sized. The chain carries TRBV10-2 and TRBJ2-1, with a weak D call TRBD2 (6 bases). Germline values: CDR1 WSHSY, CDR2 SAAADI. This CDR3 is built from 13 residues. V lost 2 bases, J lost 8 bases, and 10 bases lay in between. The CDR3 loop reads CASSERTIDEQFF. As DNA, the CDR3 is TGCGCCAGCAGTGAGAGGACTATCGATGAGCAGTTCTTC.

The rearrangement joins TRBV6-1 to TRBJ2-2; no definite D call. Trimming shortened V by 5 bases and J by 6 bases, and 7 bases separated the two germline ends. This CDR3 region has 12 residues. Germline V CDR1 and CDR2: MNHNS, SASEGT. CDR3: CASSKRSGELFF. DNA for the CDR3: TGTGCCAGCAGTAAGAGGTCCGGGGAGCTGTTTTTT.

This clonotype was observed at least ten times. This chain uses TRBV11-1 with TRBJ2-1, with 11 bases lining up with TRBD2. The CDR3 is made up of 16 amino acids. Germline loops: CDR1 SGHAT, CDR2 FQDESV (reference sequence). J was trimmed by 4 bases and V by 5 bases; bases with no gene match: 7. The CDR3 loop reads CASSLSGLAEYNEQFF. The CDR3 coding sequence is TGTGCCAGCAGCCTATCGGGACTAGCGGAGTACAATGAGCAGTTCTTC.